This passage covers 8 T cell receptor beta chains from one sample sequenced in a study of neurological immune-mediated disorders. Each CDR3 protein gets one entry after TCRdb re-called the 5' RACE reads with MiXCR. In the table there are about 66,000 distinct CDR3 sequences, 3% to 4% of which are singletons. The specimen sequenced was PBMCs. The source is a middle-aged man with multiple sclerosis.

There are many counts of this clonotype. This chain connects TRBV5-6 to TRBJ2-5; D may be TRBD2 (7 bases). V shed 4 bases and J shed 5 bases, with 15 bases lying between them. From germline, CDR1 is SGHDT and CDR2 YYEEEE. This CDR3 region has 14 residues. The CDR3 DNA reads as TGTGCCAGCAGCCCGGGGGCCGGGGGGGAGACCCAGTACTTC. This sequence encodes CASSPGAGGETQYF.

This clonotype was counted many times. This chain uses TRBV5-1 with TRBJ1-2; D call uncertain. The germline CDR1 and CDR2 sequences are SGHRS and YFSETQ. V lost 3 bases and J 7 bases, leaving 19 bases between the germline ends. This CDR3 is 15 amino acids long. CDR3 DNA: TGCGCCAGCAGCTATACGACGCACCCCAAGGGTGGCTACACCTTC. Encoded protein: CASSYTTHPKGGYTF.

This clonotype was seen ten or more times. V and J are TRBV5-6 and TRBJ1-1; 9 bases are shared with TRBD1. CDR3 length: 18 residues. In germline, CDR1 is SGHDT, CDR2 YYEEEE. After removal of 5 bases from V and 5 bases from J, the junction contained 19 bases not matched to a gene. The CDR3 sequence is CASRIFTGGAELDTEAFF. CDR3 nucleotide sequence: TGTGCCAGCAGGATTTTCACAGGGGGCGCGGAGTTGGATACTGAAGCTTTCTTT.

This chain links TRBV29-1 with TRBJ2-3; a possible D gene is TRBD2 (6 bases). The length of the CDR3 is 15 residues. CDR1 SQVTM and CDR2 ANQGSEA come from the germline V gene. Between the trimmed V and J ends, which lost 3 bases and 6 bases, there was a span of 19 bases. The DNA for the CDR3 is TGCAGCGTTGATATGGCGGAGGGGACCTCCGATACGCAGTATTTT. This sequence encodes CSVDMAEGTSDTQYF.

This clonotype came up many times. The V gene is TRBV5-1, the J gene TRBJ1-1, with D unresolved. The germline V gene has CDR1 SGHRS and CDR2 YFSETQ. V lost 2 bases to trimming and J lost 4 bases, with 9 bases between them. This CDR3 is 13 amino acids long. For the CDR3, the DNA is TGCGCCAGCAGCTTCTTTATGGGCACTGAAGCTTTCTTT. This codes for CASSFFMGTEAFF.

Turning to this clonotype: Given the absence of the conserved phenylalanine or tryptophan at the CDR3 end, a read error is likely. This rearrangement joins TRBV10-3 to TRBJ1-2, with D maybe TRBD1 (6 bases). Germline CDR1 and CDR2: ENHRY and SYGVKD. This CDR3 spans 13 amino acids. V dropped 2 bases and J dropped 5 bases, with 9 bases sitting between them. CDR3 in DNA: TGTGCCATCAGTGAGGGGACACTTTATGGCTACACCATT. It yields the protein CAISEGTLYGYTI.

This clonotype was seen many times. This sequence joins TRBV5-6 and TRBJ1-2; the D gene is possibly TRBD1 (6 bases). The germline gives CDR1 SGHDT, CDR2 YYEEEE. Trimming pared 0 bases from V and 4 bases from J, leaving 7 bases between. CDR3 length: 13 amino acids. DNA for the CDR3: TGTGCCAGCAGCTTGGGGGACATCTATGGCTACACCTTC. Translating it yields CASSLGDIYGYTF.

This clonotype has at least ten counts. This chain connects TRBV5-1 to TRBJ2-7; TRBD2 matches at 8 bases. This CDR3 region has 15 residues. J lost 3 bases, V lost 0 bases, and 5 bases had no gene match. Germline V gene lookup returns CDR1 SGHRS and CDR2 YFSETQ. The DNA of the CDR3 is TGCGCCAGCAGCTTGGATAGCGGGGTCCGCTACGAGCAGTACTTC. This sequence encodes CASSLDSGVRYEQYF.